The 23 T cell receptor beta chains below were found in one sample sequenced in a study of cytomegalovirus exposure and HLA in healthy donors. Profiled with immunoSEQ multiplex PCR; TCRdb holds only in-frame clones, not every one. The sample carries fewer than 130,000 clones, roughly 90% recorded once. Sample: PBMCs. These receptors were collected from a woman in her twenties or thirties in good health and CMV-seropositive.

The rearrangement uses TRBV29-1 and TRBJ2-5; 7 nucleotides match TRBD1. The CDR3 loop spans 12 amino acids. V lost 8 bases, J lost 2 bases, and 5 bases stayed unmatched. Germline V lookup: CDR1 SQVTM, CDR2 ANQGSEA. CDR3 amino acids: CSYLQGQETQYF. The CDR3 bases are TGCAGCTATTTACAGGGGCAAGAGACCCAGTACTTC.

The genes are TRBV7-3 and TRBJ1-1; D might be TRBD1 (5 bases). The CDR3 runs 10 residues. Germline values: CDR1 SGHTA, CDR2 FQGTGA. V lost 8 bases and J 9 bases, leaving 10 bases between the germline ends. CDR3 sequence: CASGQGKAFF. CDR3 nucleotide sequence: TGTGCCAGCGGCCAGGGTAAAGCTTTCTTT.

The V gene is TRBV4-2, the J gene TRBJ1-2; D possibly corresponds to TRBD1 (5 bases). Looked up from germline, CDR1 is LGHNA and CDR2 is YNFKEQ. V was pared by 0 bases and J by 2 bases, with 7 bases between. The CDR3 runs to 14 residues. The CDR3 region has the DNA TGTGCCAGCAGCCAAGATCAGGGAAACTATGGCTACACCTTC. This translates into CASSQDQGNYGYTF.

The chain links TRBV6-5 to TRBJ1-1; D ambiguous. The germline gives CDR1 MNHEY, CDR2 SVGAGI. There are 11 residues in the CDR3. V gave up 8 bases and J gave up 8 bases, with 12 bases separating them. The chain's CDR3 is CASFRGSEAFF. DNA of the CDR3: TGTGCCAGCTTCCGGGGATCCGAAGCTTTCTTT.

V usage is TRBV5-4 and J usage is TRBJ2-3, with TRBD2 as a possible D gene (5 bases). Germline V gene data show CDR1 as SGHNT and CDR2 as YYREEE (reference sequence). The CDR3 sequence is 18 residues long. The V end was cut by 4 bases, the J end by 0 bases, with 21 bases between. DNA of the CDR3: TGTGCCAGCAGCCCGGGTGGGGTTGTGACGGGGAGCACAGATACGCAGTATTTT. Translated: CASSPGGVVTGSTDTQYF.

This clone appeared a single time. CDR3 sequence (DNA): TGCAGCGTTGATAGTCTAGCGGGAGTTAGTGAGCAGTTCTTC. Translating gives CSVDSLAGVSEQFF. The chain couples TRBV29-1 to TRBJ2-1; 10 nucleotides align to TRBD2. CDR1 is SQVTM and CDR2 is ANQGSEA in the germline V gene. V lost 3 bases and J lost 9; bases outside the gene matches: 8. The CDR3 extends over 14 amino acids.

The chain couples TRBV4-2 to TRBJ1-1; D is unresolved. Germline lookup yields CDR1 LGHNA and CDR2 YNFKEQ. V was trimmed by 4 bases and J by 0 bases, leaving 6 bases between them. The CDR3 has 13 amino acids. CDR3 amino acids: CASSPQVNTEAFF. DNA of the CDR3: TGTGCCAGCAGCCCTCAGGTGAACACTGAAGCTTTCTTT.

This chain joins TRBV27 and TRBJ2-7; 9 bases fit TRBD1. Looked up from germline, CDR1 is MNHEY and CDR2 is SMNVEV (reference sequence). The CDR3 runs 16 residues. Trimming took 8 bases from V and 1 from J; bases not matched to a gene: 12. This CDR3 reads CASRGYQDRGSYEQYF. Written as DNA, the CDR3 is TGTGCCAGCCGAGGATACCAGGACAGGGGATCCTACGAGCAGTACTTC.

The chain is built from TRBV7-6 and TRBJ1-4, with TRBD1 identical over 10 bases. CDR1 and CDR2 (germline): SGHVS, FNYEAQ. This CDR3 contains 16 residues. The V gene end was trimmed by 4 bases and the J gene end by 12 bases; junction bases not matched to a gene: 14. This CDR3 reads CASSSAPRDRGRQLFF. The DNA for the CDR3 is TGTGCCAGCAGCTCCGCGCCCCGGGACAGGGGTCGCCAACTGTTTTTT.

V gene TRBV6-1 combines with J gene TRBJ2-3; D unresolved. The V gene lost 8 bases and the J gene lost 2 bases, with 17 bases spanning the gap. Looked up from germline, CDR1 is MNHNS and CDR2 is SASEGT. The CDR3 is 15 amino acids. DNA of the CDR3: TGTGCCAGCTCCCGCCGCGCCCTCTCCACAGATACGCAGTATTTT. The encoded protein is CASSRRALSTDTQYF.

The V gene is TRBV9, the J gene TRBJ2-1, with 12 bases aligning to TRBD2. CDR1 and CDR2 from the germline V gene are SGDLS and YYNGEE. The CDR3 is made up of 15 amino acids. Losses at the gene ends were 2 bases for V and 8 bases for J; bases not matched to a gene: 5. This CDR3 is CASSVTSGSLYEQFF. CDR3 bases: TGTGCCAGCAGCGTGACTAGCGGGAGTCTCTATGAGCAGTTCTTC.

V gene TRBV5-5 combines with J gene TRBJ1-5, with 7 nucleotides matching TRBD1. The V gene end was trimmed by 4 bases and the J gene end by 5 bases; junction bases not matched to a gene: 9. The CDR3 covers 15 residues. Per the germline V gene, CDR1 is SGHKS and CDR2 is YYEKEE (reference sequence). The CDR3 reads CASSEWDSGDQPQHF. CDR3 DNA: TGTGCCAGCAGCGAGTGGGACAGTGGAGATCAGCCCCAGCATTTT.

This clone was observed a single time. V usage is TRBV5-6 and J usage is TRBJ2-1; 10 nucleotides agree with TRBD2. V was clipped by 5 bases and J by 4 bases; unmatched bases: 6. This CDR3 region has 15 residues. Looked up from germline, CDR1 is SGHDT and CDR2 is YYEEEE. For the CDR3, the DNA is TGTGCCAGCAGAGACGGGACTAGCGCATACAATGAGCAGTTCTTC. This translates into CASRDGTSAYNEQFF.

About this clone itself: A read error may produce the germline difference seen at one junction end. The chain carries TRBV7-7 and TRBJ2-5; TRBD2 matches at 8 bases. The CDR3 has 14 amino acids. CDR1 SSHAT and CDR2 FNYEAQ come from the germline V gene (reference sequence). The CDR3 loop reads CASSLAGRSETQYF. DNA for the CDR3: TGTGCTAGCAGCTTAGCGGGGCGGTCTGAGACCCAGTACTTC.

The chain recombines TRBV7-2 with TRBJ2-3; D might be TRBD2 (5 bases). The germline V gene encodes CDR1 SGHTA and CDR2 FQGNSA. V lost 5 bases, J lost 2 bases, and 11 bases lay in between. The CDR3 length is 14 residues. The CDR3 region has the DNA TGTGCCAGCAGCCTCGGACTGTTCACAGATACGCAGTATTTT. Encoded protein: CASSLGLFTDTQYF.

V and J are TRBV2 and TRBJ1-2; 9 bases align to TRBD1. The CDR3 sequence is 14 residues long. V lost 7 bases and J lost 4; bases outside the gene matches: 7. The V gene's germline CDR1 is SNHLY and CDR2 FYNNEI. DNA for the CDR3: TGTGCCAGCATCCCGGGACAGGGTTCCTATGGCTACACCTTC. As protein: CASIPGQGSYGYTF.

CDR3 amino acids: CASSAQGVYGYTF. The DNA for the CDR3 is TGTGCCAGCAGCGCCCAGGGTGTCTATGGCTACACCTTC. The genes are TRBV7-9 and TRBJ1-2, with a tentative D call TRBD1 (5 bases). Trimming took 5 bases from V and 4 from J, leaving 11 bases between them. Germline V CDR1 and CDR2: SEHNR, FQNEAQ (reference sequence). This CDR3 is 13 amino acids long.

This chain links TRBV27 with TRBJ2-3, with D uncertain. Germline CDR1 and CDR2: MNHEY and SMNVEV (reference sequence). The CDR3 loop spans 14 amino acids. The V gene lost 5 bases and the J gene lost 1 base, with 10 bases spanning the gap. CDR3 DNA: TGTGCCAGCAGTCCATATACGGGCACAGATACGCAGTATTTT. Translated, it gives CASSPYTGTDTQYF.

This sequence joins TRBV10-3 and TRBJ1-1, with TRBD1 as a possible D gene (5 bases). The CDR3 sequence is 16 residues long. The ends were cut back, 0 bases at V and 1 base at J, with 12 bases in the middle. The germline V gene has CDR1 ENHRY and CDR2 SYGVKD. The DNA of the CDR3 is TGTGCCATCAGTGAGTCGGGAGGAGGGGAGAACACTGAAGCTTTCTTT. Encoded protein: CAISESGGGENTEAFF.

This clone was seen once. The chain carries TRBV5-6 and TRBJ1-2; D remains unclear. CDR1 and CDR2 from the germline V gene are SGHDT and YYEEEE. The V end lost 2 bases, the J end lost 2 bases, and 7 bases lay between the germline ends. CDR3 length: 13 amino acids. In nucleotides, the CDR3 is TGTGCCAGCAGCTTCACAGTAAACTATGGCTACACCTTC. Translating gives CASSFTVNYGYTF.

The CDR3 region is CASSGPELGEQYF. The CDR3 nucleotides are TGTGCCAGCAGTGGGCCGGAGCTCGGCGAGCAGTACTTC. The rearrangement links TRBV2 to TRBJ2-7; D is uncertain. The CDR3 contains 13 residues. V was shortened by 4 bases and J by 6 bases, with 13 bases between the two germline ends. Germline V CDR1 and CDR2: SNHLY, FYNNEI.

V gene TRBV5-1 combines with J gene TRBJ2-5, with D tentatively TRBD1 (6 bases). Trimming shortened V by 0 bases and J by 5 bases, and 11 bases separated the two germline ends. In germline, CDR1 is SGHRS, CDR2 YFSETQ. The CDR3 runs to 14 residues. CDR3 region: CASSLAPQGETQYF. The CDR3 DNA follows: TGCGCCAGCAGCTTGGCCCCCCAGGGGGAGACCCAGTACTTC.

The chain combines TRBV6-6 with TRBJ2-7; D remains ambiguous. V was pared by 0 bases and J by 2 bases, with 11 bases between. The length of the CDR3 is 15 residues. The germline V gene has CDR1 MNHNY and CDR2 SVGAGI (reference sequence). The CDR3 is CASSYSNPRAYEQYF. CDR3 coding DNA: TGTGCCAGCAGTTACTCGAATCCACGGGCCTACGAGCAGTACTTC.